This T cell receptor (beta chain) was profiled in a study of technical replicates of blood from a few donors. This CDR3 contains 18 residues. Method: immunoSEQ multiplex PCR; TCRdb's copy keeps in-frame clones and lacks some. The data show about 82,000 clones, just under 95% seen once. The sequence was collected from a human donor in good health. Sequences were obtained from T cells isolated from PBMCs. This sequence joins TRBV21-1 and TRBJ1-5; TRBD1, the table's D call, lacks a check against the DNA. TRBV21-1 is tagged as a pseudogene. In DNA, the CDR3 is TGTGCCAGCAGCAAAGAAGAGGGGACAGGGACATGGAATCAGCCCCAGCATTTT. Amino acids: CASSKEEGTGTWNQPQHF.